The 28 T cell receptor beta chains below all came from one sample that was sequenced in a study of blood T cell repertoires in COVID-19. Profiled with immunoSEQ multiplex PCR; TCRdb holds only in-frame clones, not every one. The table includes some 270,000 clones, 75% to 90% detected once. The sequenced sample consisted of PBMCs or T cells enriched from blood (not recorded which). The origin of the receptors is a woman aged 25-40 years who had recovered from COVID-19.

CDR3 DNA: TGTGCCAGCAGCGTGGGACTAGCGGGGACAGAGACCCAGTACTTC. Residues: CASSVGLAGTETQYF. The chain is built from TRBV11-3 and TRBJ2-5; 13 nucleotides agree with TRBD2. CDR3 length: 15 residues. CDR1 is SGHNT and CDR2 is YENEEA in the germline V gene. Losses at the gene ends were 5 bases for V and 4 bases for J; bases not matched to a gene: 4.

The J gene is TRBJ2-7, the V gene TRBV6-6, with D hard to call. The V end was cut by 2 bases, the J end by 0 bases, with 8 bases between. The CDR3 runs 14 residues. CDR1 and CDR2 from the germline V gene are MNHNY and SVGAGI (reference sequence). The chain's CDR3 is CASSYQLSSYEQYF. The CDR3 nucleotides are TGTGCCAGCAGTTACCAACTGAGCTCCTACGAGCAGTACTTC.

This clone showed up just once. The rearrangement joins TRBV19 to TRBJ2-2, with TRBD1 identical over 8 bases. After removal of 7 bases from V and 3 bases from J, the junction contained 1 base not matched to a gene. This CDR3 is built from 13 residues. Germline V gene data show CDR1 as LNHDA and CDR2 as SQIVND (reference sequence). The DNA of the CDR3 is TGTGCCAGTACAGGGGGCGACACCGGGGAGCTGTTTTTT. Translating gives CASTGGDTGELFF. Drawing the rest from reference TRBV19 and TRBJ2-2, the complete variable domain is DGGITQSPKYLFRKEGQNVTLSCEQNLNHDAMYWYRQDPGQGLRLIYYSQIVNDFQKGDIAEGYSVSREKKESFPLTVTSAQKNPTAFYLCASTGGDTGELFFGEGSRLTVL.

CDR3 bases: TGTGCCAGCGGGAGGAGGGTCGACAATGAGCAGTTCTTC. Protein sequence: CASGRRVDNEQFF. The chain has TRBV6-5 and TRBJ2-1, with a possible D match to TRBD2 (6 bases). Deletions cut 8 bases from V and 5 bases from J, with 13 bases between. Germline values: CDR1 MNHEY, CDR2 SVGAGI. The CDR3 is 13 residues long.

This chain connects TRBV28 to TRBJ2-5; 8 bases are a match to TRBD1. From germline, CDR1 is MDHEN and CDR2 SYDVKM. With V trimmed by 1 base and J by 0 bases, 4 bases remained unmatched. The CDR3 runs 16 residues. The CDR3 coding sequence is TGTGCCAGCAGTTTATTGGACAGGGAAGACCAAGAGACCCAGTACTTC. As protein: CASSLLDREDQETQYF.

The V call is TRBV5-1, the J call TRBJ2-4, with 12 bases matching TRBD2. CDR1 is SGHRS and CDR2 is YFSETQ in the germline V gene. This CDR3 region has 18 residues. Losses at the gene ends were 0 bases for V and 0 bases for J; bases not matched to a gene: 4. The CDR3 region is CASSLEGLAGLAKNIQYF. The CDR3 bases are TGCGCCAGCAGCTTGGAAGGACTAGCGGGGTTAGCCAAAAACATTCAGTACTTC.

In this sample, this clone turned up a few times. The genes are TRBV20-1 and TRBJ1-1; tentatively, D is TRBD1 (5 bases). CDR1 and CDR2 from the germline V gene are DFQATT and SNEGSKA (reference sequence). This CDR3 contains 11 residues. V was clipped by 5 bases and J by 7 bases, with 11 bases between them. CDR3 loop: CSADPTVEAFF. Written as DNA, the CDR3 is TGCAGTGCTGACCCGACAGTTGAAGCTTTCTTT.

V usage is TRBV2 and J usage is TRBJ2-1; 7 nucleotides align to TRBD2. V was pared by 2 bases and J by 12 bases, with 10 bases of the junction left unmatched. Germline CDR1 reads SNHLY; CDR2 reads FYNNEI. The CDR3 runs 14 residues. This CDR3 is CASSESLGGVGQFF. The CDR3 nucleotides read TGTGCCAGCAGTGAATCTCTTGGGGGGGTAGGGCAGTTCTTC.

V is TRBV25-1 and J is TRBJ1-1; D possibly corresponds to TRBD1 (5 bases). CDR1 is MGHDK, CDR2 SYGVNS, per germline. The CDR3 extends over 13 amino acids. V lost 5 bases and J lost 4, with 11 bases in between. CDR3 residues: CASSTGARTEAFF. CDR3 bases: TGTGCCAGCAGTACAGGAGCCCGCACTGAAGCTTTCTTT.

V is TRBV7-2 and J is TRBJ2-7, with 9 bases fitting TRBD1. The germline V gene encodes CDR1 SGHTA and CDR2 FQGNSA. V gave up 4 bases and J gave up 6 bases; unmatched junction bases: 10. This CDR3 comprises 15 residues. The CDR3: CASSWKIQGASEQYF. The CDR3 nucleotides are TGTGCCAGCAGCTGGAAGATACAGGGGGCAAGCGAGCAGTACTTC.

The count of this clone is one. The V gene is TRBV9, the J gene TRBJ2-1, with TRBD2 matching over 10 bases. The germline V gene encodes CDR1 SGDLS and CDR2 YYNGEE. V shed 0 bases and J 7 bases; nucleotides not matched to a gene: 4. There are 15 residues in the CDR3. The CDR3 is CASSVASGRSNEQFF. The CDR3 nucleotides are TGTGCCAGCAGCGTAGCTAGCGGGAGATCTAATGAGCAGTTCTTC.

This chain connects TRBV7-6 to TRBJ2-1, with 11 bases aligning to TRBD2. The V gene end was trimmed by 2 bases and the J gene end by 3 bases; junction bases not matched to a gene: 12. Germline CDR1 SGHVS, CDR2 FNYEAQ. The CDR3 has 19 residues. The CDR3 reads CASSLRGLAENSVYNEQFF. The CDR3 DNA reads as TGTGCCAGCAGCTTAAGGGGACTAGCGGAAAATTCTGTCTACAATGAGCAGTTCTTC. Based on the CDR3 plus reference TRBV7-6 and TRBJ2-1, the full variable domain is GAGVSQSPRYKVTKRGQDVALRCDPISGHVSLYWYRQALGQGPEFLTYFNYEAQQDKSGLPNDRFSAERPEGSISTLTIQRTEQRDSAMYRCASSLRGLAENSVYNEQFFGPGTRLTVL.

V usage is TRBV6-1 and J usage is TRBJ2-7; no firm D call. V lost 3 bases and J 2 bases, leaving 14 bases between the germline ends. CDR1 is MNHNS, CDR2 SASEGT, per germline. This CDR3 contains 15 residues. CDR3 sequence (DNA): TGTGCCAGCAGTGATGTAGCTCGAGGAACCTACGAGCAGTACTTC. This sequence encodes CASSDVARGTYEQYF.

J is TRBJ2-7 and V is TRBV29-1; D perhaps matches TRBD2 (6 bases). V was clipped by 4 bases and J by 3 bases, with 13 bases between them. CDR1 SQVTM and CDR2 ANQGSEA come from the germline V gene. The CDR3 covers 13 residues. As DNA, the CDR3 is TGCAGCGTTGGTTGGGGGGAGGTCTACGAGCAGTACTTC. Its translation is CSVGWGEVYEQYF.

This chain uses TRBV27 with TRBJ1-1; 7 nucleotides line up with TRBD1. This CDR3 spans 14 amino acids. Trimming took 6 bases from V and 6 from J; bases not matched to a gene: 10. Per the germline V gene, CDR1 is MNHEY and CDR2 is SMNVEV (reference sequence). Here the CDR3 reads CASSAYSGTAEAFF. The CDR3, as DNA: TGTGCCAGCAGCGCCTACTCCGGGACAGCTGAAGCTTTCTTT.

The genes are TRBV30 and TRBJ1-2; 8 bases align to TRBD1. Germline CDR1 GTSNPN, CDR2 SVGIG (reference sequence). The CDR3 loop spans 13 amino acids. Losses at the gene ends were 4 bases for V and 1 base for J; bases not matched to a gene: 2. CDR3 amino acids: CAWTDRGNYGYTF. In DNA, the CDR3 is TGTGCCTGGACTGACAGGGGTAACTATGGCTACACCTTC.

This chain connects TRBV6-5 to TRBJ2-1; 9 bases align to TRBD2. The CDR3 is 16 residues long. The germline gives CDR1 MNHEY, CDR2 SVGAGI. V was clipped by 2 bases and J by 6 bases; unmatched bases: 8. The CDR3 sequence is CASSYGLASGVNEQFF. CDR3 DNA sequence: TGTGCCAGCAGTTACGGACTAGCGAGTGGGGTCAATGAGCAGTTCTTC.

The chain joins TRBV6-1 to TRBJ1-6; D ambiguous. This CDR3 contains 14 residues. Germline-derived CDR1 and CDR2 are MNHNS and SASEGT. Trimming removed 3 bases from V and 15 bases from J, with 18 bases in between. This CDR3 is CASSESSAGLHLHF. The DNA for the CDR3 is TGTGCCAGCAGTGAGAGTTCAGCAGGCCTCCACCTCCACTTT.

The chain couples TRBV27 to TRBJ1-2, with a tentative D call TRBD1 (5 bases). V was trimmed by 6 bases and J by 4 bases, leaving 15 bases between them. The CDR3 runs to 14 residues. Per the germline V gene, CDR1 is MNHEY and CDR2 is SMNVEV (reference sequence). The CDR3 coding sequence is TGTGCCAGCAGAGCGACCGGGAGGGGCTATGGCTACACCTTC. This codes for CASRATGRGYGYTF.

This rearrangement joins TRBV6-9 to TRBJ1-1; D is unclear. The V gene lost 3 bases and the J gene lost 7 bases, with 12 bases spanning the gap. The CDR3 spans 13 residues. Germline CDR1 is MNHGY and CDR2 is SVAAGI. Here the CDR3 reads CASSYFGAGEAFF. The CDR3 coding sequence is TGTGCCAGCAGTTACTTCGGCGCGGGTGAAGCTTTCTTT.

The chain is built from TRBV5-6 and TRBJ1-4; the match to TRBD1 covers 11 bases. The trim removed 6 bases at V and 7 bases at J, leaving 5 bases unmatched. The CDR3 has 14 amino acids. Per germline, CDR1 SGHDT and CDR2 YYEEEE. The DNA for the CDR3 is TGTGCCAGCACCTGGGACAGGGGGAGTGAAAAACTGTTTTTT. Its protein is CASTWDRGSEKLFF.

The genes are TRBV19 and TRBJ1-1; D is possibly TRBD1 (6 bases). CDR1 and CDR2 from the germline V gene are LNHDA and SQIVND (reference sequence). The length of the CDR3 is 18 residues. V lost 0 bases to trimming and J lost 2 bases, with 19 bases between them. CDR3 bases: TGTGCCAGTAGTATAGATCTGGTGGCAGGGGTACTCAACACTGAAGCTTTCTTT. Encoded protein: CASSIDLVAGVLNTEAFF.

The chain is built from TRBV27 and TRBJ2-1; TRBD1 matches 8 bases. The J segment lost 8 bases and the V segment lost 0 bases, leaving 0 bases of the junction unmatched. The germline V gene encodes CDR1 MNHEY and CDR2 SMNVEV (reference sequence). The CDR3 runs 13 residues. CDR3 in DNA: TGTGCCAGCAGTTTATCGACAGGGGATGAGCAGTTCTTC. This sequence encodes CASSLSTGDEQFF.

The chain recombines TRBV2 with TRBJ1-5; D possibly corresponds to TRBD1 (5 bases). The CDR3 covers 14 residues. Trimming removed 4 bases from V and 7 bases from J, with 14 bases in between. The germline gives CDR1 SNHLY, CDR2 FYNNEI. The chain's CDR3 is CASSAGLTKQPQHF. In DNA, the CDR3 is TGTGCCAGCAGTGCGGGACTGACGAAACAGCCCCAGCATTTT. The whole variable domain, filled in from reference TRBV2 and TRBJ1-5, reads EPEVTQTPSHQVTQMGQEVILRCVPISNHLYFYWYRQILGQKVEFLVSFYNNEISEKSEIFDDQFSVERPDGSNFTLKIRSTKLEDSAMYFCASSAGLTKQPQHFGDGTRLSIL.

CDR3 in amino acids: CASSLGEDNYGYTF. The CDR3 region has the DNA TGTGCCAGCAGCTTAGGAGAGGATAACTATGGCTACACCTTC. The rearrangement uses TRBV11-2 and TRBJ1-2; unclear D gene. Per germline, CDR1 SGHAT and CDR2 FQNNGV. The germline V and J ends were trimmed by 1 base and 1 base, with 7 bases remaining between them. This CDR3 is 14 amino acids long.

CDR3 sequence: CASSLGGRADTQYF. The CDR3 DNA reads TGTGCCAGCAGCTTGGGGGGGCGCGCAGATACGCAGTATTTT. This sequence joins TRBV5-8 and TRBJ2-3; possibly TRBD1 for D (6 bases). V was cut by 0 bases and J by 4 bases, with 9 bases left in between. Germline V lookup: CDR1 SGHTS, CDR2 YDEGEE. This CDR3 spans 14 amino acids.

V is TRBV7-9 and J is TRBJ2-1; D remains ambiguous. V was trimmed by 5 bases and J by 6 bases, leaving 17 bases between them. The CDR3 runs to 15 residues. The germline CDR1 and CDR2 sequences are SEHNR and FQNEAQ (reference sequence). The DNA of the CDR3 is TGTGCCAGCAGCCCCGTTTTGGGCCTCGGCAATGAGCAGTTCTTC. Translated: CASSPVLGLGNEQFF.

A few counts support this clone. The rearrangement joins TRBV9 to TRBJ2-3, with 8 bases aligning to TRBD2. Trimming at V came to 0 bases and at J to 5 bases, leaving 5 bases not matched to a gene. The length of the CDR3 is 15 residues. The germline V gene encodes CDR1 SGDLS and CDR2 YYNGEE. CDR3 in DNA: TGTGCCAGCAGCGTAGGAGGGACTAGAGGAGATACGCAGTATTTT. Translated, it gives CASSVGGTRGDTQYF. The entire variable domain, with the rest obtained from reference TRBV9 and TRBJ2-3, is as follows: DSGVTQTPKHLITATGQRVTLRCSPRSGDLSVYWYQQSLDQGLQFLIQYYNGEERAKGNILERFSAQQFPDLHSELNLSSLELGDSALYFCASSVGGTRGDTQYFGPGTRLTVL.